This T cell receptor beta chain emerged from a study of human T cells and chemical hapten exposure. Trimming removed 0 bases at V and 9 bases at J, with 7 bases between. Germline V gives CDR1 SGHNT, CDR2 YYREEE (reference sequence). CDR3 length: 12 amino acids. Findings and caveats of the study: Patch test score rose with PT1 expanded TCRs, significant at 8, 16, 32, not 4.

MiXCR, run by TCRdb on the RACE reads, gives a single entry per CDR3 protein. The sample has tens of thousands of distinct CDR3 sequences, roughly a tenth seen once; the top ten hold 10% to 15%. This clonotype occurred many times. Its antigen is not identified. Noted time point: patch test 1, 2 weeks after DPC sensitization. The treatment here: therapeutic diphenylcyclopropenone sensitization with weekly scalp DPC. The source is a woman aged 40 to 55 with alopecia areata. Some clones in this sample may be carry-over from other donors' samples. This chain links TRBV5-4 with TRBJ2-1; D is ambiguous. This sample comprised whole blood, obtained in connection with sensitization to the hapten diphenylcyclopropenone (DPC). The CDR3 region is CASSLAPGEQFF. In DNA, the CDR3 is TGTGCCAGCAGCTTGGCACCGGGTGAGCAGTTCTTC.